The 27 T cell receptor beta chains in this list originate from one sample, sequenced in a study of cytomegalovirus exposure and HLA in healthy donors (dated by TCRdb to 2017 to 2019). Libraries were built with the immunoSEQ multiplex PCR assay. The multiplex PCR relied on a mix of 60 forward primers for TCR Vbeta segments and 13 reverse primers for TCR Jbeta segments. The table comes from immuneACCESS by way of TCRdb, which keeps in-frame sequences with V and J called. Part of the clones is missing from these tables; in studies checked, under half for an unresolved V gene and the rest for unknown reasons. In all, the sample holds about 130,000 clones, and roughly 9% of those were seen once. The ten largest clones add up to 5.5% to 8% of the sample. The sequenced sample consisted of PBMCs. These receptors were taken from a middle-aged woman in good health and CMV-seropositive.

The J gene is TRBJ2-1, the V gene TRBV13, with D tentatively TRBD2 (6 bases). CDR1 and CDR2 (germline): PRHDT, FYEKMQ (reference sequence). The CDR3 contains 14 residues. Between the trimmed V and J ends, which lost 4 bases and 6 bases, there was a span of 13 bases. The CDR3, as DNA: TGTGCCAGCAGCTCCCGCTCCGGGGGCAATGAGCAGTTCTTC. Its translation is CASSSRSGGNEQFF.

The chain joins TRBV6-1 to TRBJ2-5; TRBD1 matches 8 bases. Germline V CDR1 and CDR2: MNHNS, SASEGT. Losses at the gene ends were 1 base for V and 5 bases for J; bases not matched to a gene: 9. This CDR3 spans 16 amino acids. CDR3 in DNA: TGTGCCAGCAGTGAAGGGACAGGGCATTTTGGGGAGACCCAGTACTTC. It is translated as CASSEGTGHFGETQYF.

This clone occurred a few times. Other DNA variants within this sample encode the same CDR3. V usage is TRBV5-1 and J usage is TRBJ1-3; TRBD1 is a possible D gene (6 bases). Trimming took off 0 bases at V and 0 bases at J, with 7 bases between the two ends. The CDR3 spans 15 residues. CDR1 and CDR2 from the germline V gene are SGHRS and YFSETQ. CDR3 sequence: CASSLEGGSGNTIYF. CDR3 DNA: TGCGCCAGCAGCTTGGAAGGGGGCTCTGGAAACACCATATATTTT.

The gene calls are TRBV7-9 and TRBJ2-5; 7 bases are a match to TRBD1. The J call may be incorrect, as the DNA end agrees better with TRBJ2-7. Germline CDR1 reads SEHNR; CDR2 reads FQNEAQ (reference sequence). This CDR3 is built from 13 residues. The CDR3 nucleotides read TGTGCCAGCAGCACGAGGGGGCCGGACGAGCAGTACTTC. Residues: CASSTRGPDEQYF.

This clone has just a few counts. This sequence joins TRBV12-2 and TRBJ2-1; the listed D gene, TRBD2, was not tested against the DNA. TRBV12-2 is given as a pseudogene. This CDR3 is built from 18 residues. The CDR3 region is CASRLGAGTSGGYNEQFF. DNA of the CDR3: TGTGCAAGTCGCTTAGGGGCCGGGACTAGCGGGGGGTACAATGAGCAGTTCTTC.

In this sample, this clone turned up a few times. The CDR3 coding sequence is TGTGCCAGCAGCTTAGGGCAGGGGGTGGGTCAGCCCCAGCATTTT. Translation: CASSLGQGVGQPQHF. The chain combines TRBV7-2 with TRBJ1-5; 7 bases are a match to TRBD1. This CDR3 comprises 15 residues. Germline CDR1 reads SGHTA; CDR2 reads FQGNSA. V lost 1 base to trimming and J lost 6 bases; unmatched junction nucleotides: 6. Looking up the rest from reference TRBV7-2 and TRBJ1-5 gives the full variable domain: GAGVSQSPSNKVTEKGKDVELRCDPISGHTALYWYRQSLGQGLEFLIYFQGNSAPDKSGLPSDRFSAERTGGSVSTLTIQRTQQEDSAVYLCASSLGQGVGQPQHFGDGTRLSIL.

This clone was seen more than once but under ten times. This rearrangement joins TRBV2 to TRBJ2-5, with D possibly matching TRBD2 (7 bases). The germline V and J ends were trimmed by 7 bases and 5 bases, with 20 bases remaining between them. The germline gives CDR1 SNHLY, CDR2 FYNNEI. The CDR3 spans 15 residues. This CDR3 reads CASKVHTGREETQYF. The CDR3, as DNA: TGTGCCAGCAAGGTTCATACAGGGAGGGAGGAGACCCAGTACTTC.

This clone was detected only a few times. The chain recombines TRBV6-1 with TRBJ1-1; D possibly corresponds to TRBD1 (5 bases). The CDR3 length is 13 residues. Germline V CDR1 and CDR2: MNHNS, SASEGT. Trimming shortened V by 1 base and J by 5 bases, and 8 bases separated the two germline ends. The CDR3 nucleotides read TGTGCCAGCAGTGAAGGGGCAGGGACTGAAGCTTTCTTT. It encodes CASSEGAGTEAFF.

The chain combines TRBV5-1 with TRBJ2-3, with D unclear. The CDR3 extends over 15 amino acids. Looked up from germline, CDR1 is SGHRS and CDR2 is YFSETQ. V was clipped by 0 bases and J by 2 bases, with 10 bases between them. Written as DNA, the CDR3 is TGCGCCAGCAGCTTGGAGAACAGTCACACAGATACGCAGTATTTT. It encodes CASSLENSHTDTQYF.

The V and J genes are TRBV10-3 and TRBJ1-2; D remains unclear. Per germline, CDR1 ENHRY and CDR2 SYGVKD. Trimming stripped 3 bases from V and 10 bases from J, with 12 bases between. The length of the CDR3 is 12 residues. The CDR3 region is CAISDPRRIYTF. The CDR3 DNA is TGTGCCATCAGTGACCCCAGAAGAATCTACACCTTC.

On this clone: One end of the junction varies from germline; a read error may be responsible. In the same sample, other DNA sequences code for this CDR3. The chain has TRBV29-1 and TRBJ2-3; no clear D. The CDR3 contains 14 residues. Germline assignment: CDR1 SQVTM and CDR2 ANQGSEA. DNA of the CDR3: TGCAGCGTGGAAGGGCAGAAATTACAAGATACGCAGTATTTT. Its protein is CSVEGQKLQDTQYF.

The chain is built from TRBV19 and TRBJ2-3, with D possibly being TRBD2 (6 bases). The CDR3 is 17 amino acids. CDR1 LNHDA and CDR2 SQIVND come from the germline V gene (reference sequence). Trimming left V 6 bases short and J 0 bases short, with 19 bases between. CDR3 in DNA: TGTGCCAGTAGACTAGATCCCCGGGACTCCAGCACAGATACGCAGTATTTT. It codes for CASRLDPRDSSTDTQYF.

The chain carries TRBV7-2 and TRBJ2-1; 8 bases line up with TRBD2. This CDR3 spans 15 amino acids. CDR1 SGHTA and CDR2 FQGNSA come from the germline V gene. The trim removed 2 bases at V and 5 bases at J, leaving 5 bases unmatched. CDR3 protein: CASSLRASGHNEQFF. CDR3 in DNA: TGTGCCAGCAGCTTAAGGGCTAGCGGGCACAATGAGCAGTTCTTC.

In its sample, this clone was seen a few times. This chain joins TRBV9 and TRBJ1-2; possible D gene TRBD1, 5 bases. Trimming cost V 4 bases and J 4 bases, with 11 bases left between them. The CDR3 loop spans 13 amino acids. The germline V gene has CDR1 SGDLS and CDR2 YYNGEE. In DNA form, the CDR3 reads TGTGCCAGCAGCCCGACAGCCTTCTATGGCTACACCTTC. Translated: CASSPTAFYGYTF.

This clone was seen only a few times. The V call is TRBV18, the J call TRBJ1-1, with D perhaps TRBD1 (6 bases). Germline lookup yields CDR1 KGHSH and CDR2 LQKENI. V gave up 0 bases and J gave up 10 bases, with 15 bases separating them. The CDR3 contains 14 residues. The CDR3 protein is CASSPPGQGLVAFF. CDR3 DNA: TGTGCCAGCTCACCACCGGGGCAGGGGCTTGTAGCTTTCTTT. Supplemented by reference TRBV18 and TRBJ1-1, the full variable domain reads NAGVMQNPRHLVRRRGQEARLRCSPMKGHSHVYWYRQLPEEGLKFMVYLQKENIIDESGMPKERFSAEFPKEGPSILRIQQVVRGDSAAYFCASSPPGQGLVAFFGQGTRLTVV.

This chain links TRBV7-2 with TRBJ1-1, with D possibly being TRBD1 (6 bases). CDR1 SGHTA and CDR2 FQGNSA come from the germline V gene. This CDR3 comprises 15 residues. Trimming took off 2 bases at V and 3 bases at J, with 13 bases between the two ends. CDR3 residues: CASSLSRGRYTEAFF. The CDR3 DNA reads TGTGCCAGCAGCTTAAGCAGGGGCAGGTACACTGAAGCTTTCTTT.

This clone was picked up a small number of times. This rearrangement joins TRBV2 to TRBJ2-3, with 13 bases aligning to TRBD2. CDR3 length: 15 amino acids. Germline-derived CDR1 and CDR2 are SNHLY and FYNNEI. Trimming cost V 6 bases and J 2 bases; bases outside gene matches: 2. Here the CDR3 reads CASRGLAGLTDTQYF. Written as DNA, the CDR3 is TGTGCCAGCAGGGGACTAGCGGGGCTCACAGATACGCAGTATTTT.

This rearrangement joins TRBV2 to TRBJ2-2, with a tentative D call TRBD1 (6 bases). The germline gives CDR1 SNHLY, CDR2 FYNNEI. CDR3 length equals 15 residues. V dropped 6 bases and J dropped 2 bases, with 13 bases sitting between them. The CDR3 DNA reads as TGTGCCAGCAGGGCAGGGGCTCTTAACACCGGGGAGCTGTTTTTT. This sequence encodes CASRAGALNTGELFF.

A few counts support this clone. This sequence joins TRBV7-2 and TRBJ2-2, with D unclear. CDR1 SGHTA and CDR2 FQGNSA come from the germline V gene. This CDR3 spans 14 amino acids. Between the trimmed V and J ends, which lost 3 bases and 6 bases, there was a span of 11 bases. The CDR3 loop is CASSFREFAGELFF. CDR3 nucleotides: TGTGCCAGCAGCTTTAGAGAGTTCGCCGGGGAGCTGTTTTTT. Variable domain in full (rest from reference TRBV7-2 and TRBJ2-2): GAGVSQSPSNKVTEKGKDVELRCDPISGHTALYWYRQSLGQGLEFLIYFQGNSAPDKSGLPSDRFSAERTGGSVSTLTIQRTQQEDSAVYLCASSFREFAGELFFGEGSRLTVL.

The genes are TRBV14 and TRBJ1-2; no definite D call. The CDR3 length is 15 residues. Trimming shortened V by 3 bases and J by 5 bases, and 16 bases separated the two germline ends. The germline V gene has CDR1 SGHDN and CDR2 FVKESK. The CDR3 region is CASSQLGTLGYGYTF. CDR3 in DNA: TGTGCCAGCAGCCAGCTAGGCACCCTAGGATATGGCTACACCTTC.

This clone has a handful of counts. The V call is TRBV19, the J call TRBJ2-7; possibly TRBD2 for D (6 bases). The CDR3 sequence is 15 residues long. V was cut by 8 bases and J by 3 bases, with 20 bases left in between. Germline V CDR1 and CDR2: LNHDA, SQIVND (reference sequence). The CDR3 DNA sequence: TGTGCCAGTGGAAGATATAGCGGCCCGTACTACGAGCAGTACTTC. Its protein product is CASGRYSGPYYEQYF.

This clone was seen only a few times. CDR3 protein: CASSPDRLGGFAHF. The CDR3 DNA reads TGTGCCAGCAGCCCCGACAGGCTGGGAGGGTTCGCCCACTTT. The V gene is TRBV6-6, the J gene TRBJ1-6, with D tentatively TRBD1 (6 bases). In germline, CDR1 is MNHNY, CDR2 SVGAGI (reference sequence). Trimming cost V 6 bases and J 18 bases, with 24 bases left between them. The CDR3 extends over 14 amino acids.

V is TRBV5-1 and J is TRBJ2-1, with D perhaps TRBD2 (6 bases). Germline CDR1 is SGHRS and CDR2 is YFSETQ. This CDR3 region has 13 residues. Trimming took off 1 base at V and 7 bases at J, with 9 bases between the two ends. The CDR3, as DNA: TGCGCCAGCAGCTTGTTTGCGGGAAATGAGCAGTTCTTC. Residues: CASSLFAGNEQFF.

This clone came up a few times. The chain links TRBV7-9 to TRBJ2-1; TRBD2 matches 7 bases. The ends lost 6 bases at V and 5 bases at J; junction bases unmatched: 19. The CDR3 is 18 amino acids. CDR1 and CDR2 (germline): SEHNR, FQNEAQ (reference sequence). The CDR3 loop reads CASSRGGGIPPWNNEQFF. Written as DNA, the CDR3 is TGTGCCAGCAGTCGAGGCGGGGGAATTCCCCCGTGGAACAATGAGCAGTTCTTC.

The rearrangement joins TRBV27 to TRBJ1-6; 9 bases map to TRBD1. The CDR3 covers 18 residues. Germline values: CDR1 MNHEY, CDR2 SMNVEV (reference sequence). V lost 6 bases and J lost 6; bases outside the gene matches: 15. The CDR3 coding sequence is TGTGCCAGCAGCTTACTTCTGAGGACAGGGGATATTAATTCACCCCTCCACTTT. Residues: CASSLLLRTGDINSPLHF.

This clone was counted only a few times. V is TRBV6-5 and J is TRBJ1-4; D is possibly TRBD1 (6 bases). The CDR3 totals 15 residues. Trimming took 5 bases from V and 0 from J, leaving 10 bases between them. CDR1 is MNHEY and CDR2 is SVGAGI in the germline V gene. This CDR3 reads CASSRQVATNEKLFF. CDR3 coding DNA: TGTGCCAGCAGTCGACAGGTTGCAACTAATGAAAAACTGTTTTTT.

The CDR3 spells CASKSGTGRTEAFF. Here the CDR3 DNA reads TGTGCCAGCAAGAGCGGGACAGGCAGGACTGAAGCTTTCTTT. This chain joins TRBV6-5 and TRBJ1-1; 8 nucleotides line up with TRBD1. The V and J ends lost 7 bases and 5 bases, in that order; junction bases with no gene match: 9. CDR3 size: 14 residues. Germline CDR1 MNHEY, CDR2 SVGAGI.